The present entry profiles one T cell receptor (beta chain) with its context. The data stem from a study of blood T cell repertoires in COVID-19. Study-level information: COVID-19 samples from acute and convalescent phases originated in the United States, Italy and Spain. PBMCs, B-cell-depleted T cells, or T cells provided the cDNA or gDNA that made up the material.

Generated by immunoSEQ multiplex PCR, the TCRdb table keeps only in-frame clones and is missing some. This sample has fewer than 300,000 clones, with approximately 91% found just once. The trim removed 2 bases at V and 5 bases at J, leaving 5 bases unmatched. The germline gives CDR1 SGDLS, CDR2 YYNGEE. The CDR3 consists of 14 residues. The V call is TRBV9, the J call TRBJ1-1; 8 nucleotides agree with TRBD1. The source is a person aged 18 to 35 with COVID-19, enrolled during active disease. Material for sequencing was peripheral blood. The CDR3 DNA sequence: TGTGCCAGCAGCGTTCAGGGGGCGTCGACTGAAGCTTTCTTT. This encodes CASSVQGASTEAFF.